Listed below are T cell receptor beta chains from one sample, sequenced in a study of T cells after posttransplantation cyclophosphamide. The data were produced by immunoSEQ multiplex PCR, yet TCRdb's version contains in-frame clones alone and is incomplete. The table records some 19,000 clones, roughly nine tenths of them present only once. Here the sequenced sample was PBMCs, taken roughly 49 weeks after allogeneic stem cell transplant with calcineurin inhibitor and methotrexate. These receptor sequences come from a female patient aged 30 to 40 who received an allogeneic stem cell transplant from an unrelated donor, was CMV-positive, and had acute and chronic GVHD. The graft donor may account for some of the T cells. Both conserved end residues are part of each CDR3.

J gene,V gene,CDR3 length,CDR3 protein
TRBJ1-6,TRBV19,12,CASRQVNSPLHF
TRBJ2-1,TRBV19,17,CASSIVTQRSSYNEQFF
TRBJ2-3,TRBV23-1,14,CASSQKGSTDTQYF
TRBJ2-1,TRBV10-2,12,CASSESGIEQFF
TRBJ2-1,TRBV2,13,CASRSRGSDEQFF
TRBJ1-3,TRBV6-6,14,CAGNQGGSGNTIYF
TRBJ1-4,TRBV21-1,14,CASIEGTVNEKLFF
TRBJ1-2,TRBV29-1,12,CSVEDSLQGYTF
TRBJ1-2,TRBV5-4,15,CASSPQVGQNYGYTF
TRBJ1-4,TRBV19,15,CASSIGGTLGVKLFF
TRBJ2-3,TRBV7-9,15,CASSWGSGSTDTQYF
TRBJ2-1,TRBV5-4,15,CASSLDSGRANEQFF
TRBJ2-5,TRBV7-2,14,CASRRGPDQETQYF
TRBJ1-2,TRBV5-6,13,CASSFGQGAGYTF
TRBJ1-1,TRBV18,14,CASAAYRINTEAFF
TRBJ2-2,TRBV6-4,15,CASSEYGTSSGELFF
TRBJ2-1,TRBV10-1,13,CASSAVGQIEQFF
TRBJ2-7,TRBV11-3,15,CASSLSGGGSYEQYF
TRBJ1-5,TRBV6-5,15,CASSYRGGGNQPQHF
TRBJ1-2,TRBV18,15,CASSPPGQGDYGYTF
TRBJ1-6,TRBV14,13,CASRRQETSPLHF
TRBJ1-1,TRBV2,15,CASSGEGAQRAEAFF
TRBJ2-4,TRBV5-1,17,CASSLDRALAGQAIQYF
TRBJ2-5,TRBV13,15,CASSLTGGVLETQYF
TRBJ2-3,TRBV4-3,18,CASSHGRPEGLLTDTQYF
TRBJ2-3,TRBV29-1,17,CSVGHWTGMFTTDTQYF
TRBJ2-3,TRBV19,13,CAASGRSTDTQYF
TRBJ1-2,TRBV2,15,CASSEGRGYTYGYTF
TRBJ1-2,TRBV12-5,14,CASGLAIDTYGYTF
TRBJ2-5,TRBV25-1,16,CASSEWGRGSRETQYF
TRBJ2-2,TRBV7-6,15,CAGSSHRDVTGELFF
TRBJ1-1,TRBV5-1,16,CASSLVAIRFGTEAFF
TRBJ1-3,TRBV5-5,15,CASSLAGGSGNTIYF
TRBJ2-1,TRBV21-1,16,CASRMWERSSYNEQFF
TRBJ1-6,TRBV21-1,18,CASRGPVATQHHNSPLHF
TRBJ2-7,TRBV7-9,14,CASSRSGAAYEQYF
TRBJ2-1,TRBV10-3,16,CAISDYERQNDNEQFF
TRBJ1-2,TRBV6-1,14,CASSAADSSYGYTF
TRBJ1-2,TRBV7-2,13,CASSSRLTYGYTF
TRBJ2-7,TRBV7-8,17,CASSLEARDFLVYEQYF
TRBJ1-1,TRBV13,14,CASTGIQLNTEAFF
TRBJ2-4,TRBV4-3,14,CASSQEGGENIQYF
TRBJ2-1,TRBV6-1,15,CASSPGTGGINEQFF
TRBJ2-7,TRBV30,13,CAWSGVAGNEQYF
TRBJ1-6,TRBV7-2,17,CASSHPQGARGNSPLHF
TRBJ2-1,TRBV19,14,CASSPRTSTNEQFF
TRBJ1-4,TRBV9,18,CASSVCRTSQDCSEKLFF
TRBJ2-1,TRBV7-9,15,CASSLVGGGVNEQFF
TRBJ2-2,TRBV6-4,14,CASSTRREVGELFF
TRBJ2-1,TRBV7-6,15,CASSLVLGGNNEQFF
TRBJ1-2,TRBV14,15,CASSLRQGPLYGYTF
TRBJ2-1,TRBV19,16,CASSRTGTGVGPEQFF
TRBJ2-5,TRBV18,13,CASSPGAGETQYF
TRBJ2-5,TRBV30,16,CAWSVGLPSYQETQYF
TRBJ2-4,TRBV7-2,15,CASSLVGGTGHIQYF
TRBJ1-4,TRBV12-5,13,CASGPGVNEKLFF
TRBJ2-7,TRBV6-5,13,CASSYSRLYEQYF
TRBJ2-3,TRBV9,16,CASSVVASGLTDTQYF
TRBJ2-1,TRBV10-1,14,CASSATSGYNEQFF